This passage covers 14 T cell receptor beta chains from one sample sequenced in a study of patients and donors after allogeneic stem cell transplantation. TCRdb re-analysed the RT-PCR reads in MiXCR, keeping a single row per CDR3 protein. This table has 200,000 to 250,000 distinct CDR3 sequences, around an eighth appearing once. The sequenced sample consisted of blood, either unsorted or a sorted T cell fraction (not recorded which). These receptor sequences come from a human donor who was either an allogeneic HSCT recipient or a stem cell or donor lymphocyte infusion donor (not recorded which). It is not recorded whose cells these are; they may come from a transplant donor.

This clonotype has at least ten counts. The chain employs TRBV7-9 and TRBJ2-6; D gene uncertain. The CDR3 length is 17 residues. Germline V gene data show CDR1 as SEHNR and CDR2 as FQNEAQ (reference sequence). The ends were cut back, 1 base at V and 0 bases at J, with 10 bases in the middle. CDR3 protein: CASSLGAAISGANVLTF. Written as DNA, the CDR3 is TGTGCCAGCAGCTTAGGCGCAGCCATCTCTGGGGCCAACGTCCTGACTTTC. Full variable domain (remainder filled in from reference TRBV7-9 and TRBJ2-6): DTGVSQNPRHKITKRGQNVTFRCDPISEHNRLYWYRQTLGQGPEFLTYFQNEAQLEKSRLLSDRFSAERPKGSFSTLEIQRTEQGDSAMYLCASSLGAAISGANVLTFGAGSRLTVL.

The chain's CDR3 is CASSPTGLEAFF. The CDR3 DNA follows: TGTGCCAGCAGCCCGACAGGTCTTGAAGCTTTCTTT. The chain uses TRBV3-1 and TRBJ1-1; perhaps TRBD1 as D (6 bases). The CDR3 length is 12 residues. Germline V CDR1 and CDR2: LGHDT, YNNKEL (reference sequence). V gave up 4 bases and J gave up 7 bases, with 10 bases separating them.

The chain combines TRBV5-4 with TRBJ2-3, with 8 bases matching TRBD2. CDR1 is SGHNT and CDR2 is YYREEE in the germline V gene (reference sequence). V was pared by 4 bases and J by 2 bases, with 9 bases of the junction left unmatched. This CDR3 contains 16 residues. CDR3 amino acids: CASSPRLAPSTDTQYF. DNA of the CDR3: TGTGCCAGCAGCCCAAGACTAGCGCCTTCCACAGATACGCAGTATTTT.

The V call is TRBV12-3 or TRBV12-4, the J call TRBJ1-5; a weak D match, TRBD1 (5 bases). This CDR3 is 14 amino acids long. Trimming left V 3 bases short and J 6 bases short, with 12 bases between. Here the CDR3 reads CASSFFREGQPQHF. The CDR3 DNA reads as TGTGCCAGCAGTTTTTTCAGGGAAGGTCAGCCCCAGCATTTT.

This clonotype came up a few times. The rearrangement links TRBV7-6 to TRBJ1-6, with D possibly TRBD1 on 5 matching bases. Trimming cost V 2 bases and J 6 bases, with 8 bases left between them. The CDR3 has 14 amino acids. Germline CDR1 reads SGHVS; CDR2 reads FNYEAQ. CDR3 DNA: TGTGCCAGCAGCTTAACGGGGCCTAATTCACCCCTCCACTTT. Translating it yields CASSLTGPNSPLHF.

The table lists this clonotype with many counts. CDR3 DNA sequence: TGTGCCAGCAGCTTCTCCGGGACAGGGGACTATGGCTACACCTTC. Encoded protein: CASSFSGTGDYGYTF. V is TRBV7-3 and J is TRBJ1-2; 10 bases are a match to TRBD1. The germline V gene encodes CDR1 SGHTA and CDR2 FQGTGA. The CDR3 covers 15 residues. J gave up 3 bases and V 3 bases, and 4 bases lay outside the gene matches.

This clonotype was observed many times. The V and J genes are TRBV30 and TRBJ2-7, with D perhaps matching TRBD1 (6 bases). V lost 2 bases and J lost 4, with 9 bases in between. The CDR3 runs 12 residues. Germline CDR1 is GTSNPN and CDR2 is SVGIG (reference sequence). The CDR3, as DNA: TGTGCCTGGAGTTGGCAGGGGTACGAGCAGTACTTC. This sequence encodes CAWSWQGYEQYF.

The chain joins TRBV5-6 to TRBJ2-1; D is uncertain. The germline gives CDR1 SGHDT, CDR2 YYEEEE. This CDR3 region has 13 residues. The V end lost 4 bases, the J end lost 7 bases, and 12 bases lay between the germline ends. Here the CDR3 reads CASSTKPGNEQFF. The CDR3 nucleotides are TGTGCCAGCAGCACCAAACCTGGTAATGAGCAGTTCTTC.

In its sample, this clonotype was seen many times. The chain links TRBV29-1 to TRBJ2-7; D unresolved. The ends were cut back, 6 bases at V and 1 base at J, with 10 bases in the middle. Germline V gene data show CDR1 as SQVTM and CDR2 as ANQGSEA. CDR3 length: 12 amino acids. DNA of the CDR3: TGCAGCGTGGTATTGGTATCCTACGAGCAGTACTTC. Protein sequence: CSVVLVSYEQYF.

This clonotype showed up just a few times. Relative to the germline gene, one junction end is altered; a read error may explain this. This chain joins TRBV20-1 and TRBJ1-4; D uncertain. Per germline, CDR1 DFQATT and CDR2 SNEGSKA (reference sequence). This CDR3 spans 13 amino acids. This CDR3 is CSARAVSGEKLLF. Written as DNA, the CDR3 is TGCAGTGCTAGGGCGGTTTCGGGAGAAAAACTGCTTTTT.

This clonotype was picked up a small number of times. V and J are TRBV29-1 and TRBJ1-4; 7 nucleotides align to TRBD1. The germline V gene encodes CDR1 SQVTM and CDR2 ANQGSEA. V shed 5 bases and J 4 bases; nucleotides not matched to a gene: 7. The CDR3 is made up of 14 amino acids. As DNA, the CDR3 is TGCAGCGTTAAACCCCAGGGGGGTAATGAAAAACTGTTTTTT. As protein: CSVKPQGGNEKLFF.

This rearrangement joins TRBV19 to TRBJ1-4; D is uncertain. Germline V gene sequence: CDR1 LNHDA, CDR2 SQIVND (reference sequence). The CDR3 sequence is 14 residues long. Trimming removed 3 bases from V and 5 bases from J, with 10 bases in between. In DNA, the CDR3 is TGTGCCAGTAGTATTGGGCTTGGGAATGAAAAACTGTTTTTT. Translating gives CASSIGLGNEKLFF.

This clonotype turned up a few times. The CDR3 loop is CASSLAAPSTDTQYF. In nucleotides, the CDR3 is TGTGCCAGCAGCTTAGCGGCCCCCAGCACAGATACGCAGTATTTT. The chain combines TRBV7-9 with TRBJ2-3; no definite D call. CDR3 length: 15 residues. Per the germline V gene, CDR1 is SEHNR and CDR2 is FQNEAQ (reference sequence). V dropped 0 bases and J dropped 0 bases, with 7 bases sitting between them.

This clonotype showed up just a few times. The V and J genes are TRBV6-1 and TRBJ1-5; 7 nucleotides match TRBD1. After removal of 5 bases from V and 6 bases from J, the junction contained 7 bases not matched to a gene. The CDR3 contains 14 residues. Germline V lookup: CDR1 MNHNS, CDR2 SASEGT. Written as DNA, the CDR3 is TGTGCCAGCAGTAAAACAGGGGTCAGTCAGCCCCAGCATTTT. Translated: CASSKTGVSQPQHF.